Listed here is a single TCR beta chain. Its cognate antigen has yet to be identified. No much larger clonotype is one base removed from it; base qualities were not supplied. The data are from a study of blood T cell repertoires in COVID-19 (dated by TCRdb to 2019 to 2021). Regarding the study in general: Samples from collaborators originated in the United States, Italy and Spain and spanned both the acute and convalescent phases of COVID-19. The material from the prospective study consisted of cDNA or gDNA derived from T cells, B-cell-depleted T cells, or PBMCs. Deeply sampled blood TCRbeta repertoires from subjects exposed to, actively infected with, or recovered from COVID-19 were included in the dataset. The repertoires were made available in a free public database intended to serve as a resource for research on the immune response to SARS-CoV-2. The samples were drawn from the first 160 participants of the ongoing ImmuneRACE study and from some 1,300 subjects provided by 6 global collaborators. The sample metadata nearly always contained a de-identified subject ID, COVID-19 status, age in years and sex. HLA class I and class II types, where available, came from metadata supplied by the sample provider rather than from assay-based typing. The study at large found these results: The quantity of clinical and demographic metadata differed by source and by participant and was supplied without curation.

The immunoSEQ Assay, a bias-controlled multiplex PCR, was used to amplify TCRbeta CDR3 regions from genomic DNA. The original pipeline was this. Nucleated cell counts per sample were estimated from amplification of reference gene primers within the assay. To quantify the absolute abundance of each unique TCRbeta CDR3 rearrangement, sequence reads were collapsed and filtered. Productive Simpson clonality was computed per sample as the square root of Simpson's diversity index over productive rearrangements. TCRdb holds this immuneACCESS table with in-frame rearrangements only. Some clones are missing; in checked studies, unresolved V genes explain under half, and the rest has no known cause. For V, J and clone size, that table is used; D and trimming come from the DNA. The sample table lists 200,000 to 250,000 clones, 86% of them with a count of one. The top ten clonotypes cover under 4% of the sample.

Sequences MNHEY (CDR1) and SVGAGI (CDR2) are obtained from the germline V gene. Trimming costs V 6 bases and J 15 bases, and their ends lie 15 bases apart. Spanning cysteine to phenylalanine, the CDR3 consists of 11 amino acids. Of all the DNA, just the CDR3 is kept, 33 bases in frame from base 1. Participants in the prospective study were enrolled through a virtual design, were aged roughly 18 to 100 years, and lived in some 24 United States geographic areas. In the prospective study, cohorts were assigned on the basis of participant-reported clinical history obtained from a screening survey and a study questionnaire. In the prospective study, mobile phlebotomists collected whole blood, serum and a nasopharyngeal or oropharyngeal swab from each participant. Participants in the prospective study had the option to provide additional blood draws and questionnaires over an approximately 2-month period. Blood samples from the prospective study were shipped frozen or at room temperature prior to DNA extraction.

The sequence is built from TRBV6-5 and TRBJ2-1; the D gene is perhaps TRBD2, on 6 matching bases. The sequenced sample was PBMCs or T cells enriched from blood (not recorded which). The clonotype was recovered from a woman between 40 and 50 years old with acute COVID-19. This receptor has the CDR3 CASRSGGNPFF. The DNA is TGTGCCAGCAGGAGCGGAGGGAATCCGTTCTTC.